A single sample gave rise to the 22 T cell receptor beta chains below, sequenced in a study of T cells in Graves' hyperthyroidism and ophthalmopathy. TCR beta CDR3 region amplification was performed from RNA transcripts. RT-PCR in the first round (using the HTBI primer set) targeted the TCR CDR3. TCRdb ran MiXCR on the multiplex PCR reads and lists one entry per CDR3 protein. The table has 330,000 or so distinct CDR3 sequences, 15% to 20% seen once. The sample comprised blood. These receptor sequences come from a woman aged 40 to 50 with Graves' ophthalmopathy.

This clonotype was observed many times. The chain has TRBV18 and TRBJ1-2, with TRBD1 matching 7 bases. This CDR3 spans 14 amino acids. Germline loops: CDR1 KGHSH, CDR2 LQKENI. The V segment lost 2 bases and the J segment 4 bases; nucleotides outside the gene matches: 4. The CDR3 is CASSPNRGTYGYTF. The CDR3 nucleotides read TGTGCCAGCTCACCAAACAGGGGCACCTATGGCTACACCTTC. The full variable domain, in which reference TRBV18 and TRBJ1-2 provide the parts outside the CDR3, is NAGVMQNPRHLVRRRGQEARLRCSPMKGHSHVYWYRQLPEEGLKFMVYLQKENIIDESGMPKERFSAEFPKEGPSILRIQQVVRGDSAAYFCASSPNRGTYGYTFGSGTRLTVV.

This clonotype came up many times. The rearrangement links TRBV29-1 to TRBJ2-7; D not resolved. The ends were cut back, 1 base at V and 7 bases at J, with 11 bases in the middle. Germline V gives CDR1 SQVTM, CDR2 ANQGSEA. This CDR3 is built from 12 residues. CDR3 coding DNA: TGCAGCGTTGAAGTACCCTCAGGAGAGCAGTACTTC. Its protein product is CSVEVPSGEQYF.

Ten or more counts support this clonotype. The rearrangement uses TRBV2 and TRBJ2-5; 8 bases align to TRBD1. Germline trimming cut 8 bases from V and 4 bases from J; bases unmatched to any gene: 12. The length of the CDR3 is 15 residues. CDR1 is SNHLY and CDR2 is FYNNEI in the germline V gene. CDR3 nucleotide sequence: TGTGCCAGCGGAACCCAGGGGGCAGGTAGAGAGACCCAGTACTTC. It codes for CASGTQGAGRETQYF.

This clonotype was seen at least ten times. V and J are TRBV19 and TRBJ1-5; D is unresolved. V dropped 3 bases and J dropped 1 base, with 10 bases sitting between them. Germline CDR1 reads LNHDA; CDR2 reads SQIVND (reference sequence). The CDR3 has 15 amino acids. In nucleotides, the CDR3 is TGTGCCAGTAGTATTACCGGAAGAAGCAATCAGCCCCAGCATTTT. This gives the protein CASSITGRSNQPQHF.

This clonotype was observed at least ten times. The gene calls are TRBV30 and TRBJ2-7, with no clear D. The CDR3 runs to 10 residues. Trimming pared 2 bases from V and 5 bases from J, leaving 4 bases between. Germline V gives CDR1 GTSNPN, CDR2 SVGIG (reference sequence). CDR3 sequence (DNA): TGTGCCTGGAGTAGAAACGAGCAGTACTTC. Translated, it gives CAWSRNEQYF.

The CDR3 region is CASSQNWLETQYF. The CDR3 DNA sequence: TGTGCCAGCAGCCAAAACTGGTTGGAGACCCAGTACTTC. The chain joins TRBV6-1 to TRBJ2-5; no clear D gene. The CDR3 covers 13 residues. From germline, CDR1 is MNHNS and CDR2 SASEGT. Trimming cost V 6 bases and J 5 bases, with 13 bases left between them.

Ten or more counts support this clonotype. This chain uses TRBV10-3 with TRBJ2-7; 7 nucleotides agree with TRBD2. There are 14 residues in the CDR3. Germline V lookup: CDR1 ENHRY, CDR2 SYGVKD. The V segment lost 2 bases and the J segment 3 bases; nucleotides outside the gene matches: 4. The CDR3 nucleotides are TGTGCCATCAGTGAGGTTCAGCGGGGCTACGAGCAGTACTTC. Translation gives CAISEVQRGYEQYF.

The CDR3 protein is CASSTGTSGIDEQYF. CDR3 nucleotide sequence: TGTGCCAGCAGTACCGGGACTAGCGGGATAGACGAGCAGTACTTC. The chain carries TRBV28 and TRBJ2-7; 13 bases align to TRBD2. V gave up 5 bases and J gave up 5 bases; unmatched junction bases: 6. The CDR3 runs to 15 residues. From germline, CDR1 is MDHEN and CDR2 SYDVKM.

In its sample, this clonotype was seen many times. V is TRBV10-3 and J is TRBJ1-3; TRBD1 is a possible D gene (5 bases). CDR3 length: 14 amino acids. Germline values: CDR1 ENHRY, CDR2 SYGVKD. V shed 6 bases and J shed 1 base, with 10 bases lying between them. CDR3: CAISERGSGNTIYF. CDR3 in DNA: TGTGCCATCAGCGAAAGGGGATCTGGAAACACCATATATTTT.

The chain uses TRBV14 and TRBJ2-5, with D possibly matching TRBD2 (7 bases). The germline V gene has CDR1 SGHDN and CDR2 FVKESK. This CDR3 has 15 amino acids. V was clipped by 6 bases and J by 5 bases, with 19 bases between them. CDR3 region: CASRARAGAPETQYF. The CDR3 DNA sequence: TGTGCCAGCAGAGCCCGTGCGGGGGCCCCGGAGACCCAGTACTTC.

This clonotype was recorded at least ten times. The gene calls are TRBV3-1 and TRBJ1-1; tentative D call: TRBD1 (5 bases). The CDR3 totals 16 residues. The V and J ends lost 1 base and 4 bases respectively, with 16 bases between them. CDR1 and CDR2 from the germline V gene are LGHDT and YNNKEL (reference sequence). The CDR3 DNA follows: TGTGCCAGCAGCCAAGGGGACGGGAGGGGAGGCACTGAAGCTTTCTTT. This encodes CASSQGDGRGGTEAFF.

This clonotype was picked up many times. The CDR3 bases are TGTGCTAGTGGACAGGGCCACTTAGGGGGCTACACCTTC. Residues: CASGQGHLGGYTF. The chain recombines TRBV12-5 with TRBJ1-2; possibly TRBD1 for D (6 bases). Germline-derived CDR1 and CDR2 are LGHNT and FRNRAP. V shed 6 bases and J shed 8 bases, with 16 bases lying between them. The CDR3 contains 13 residues.

V gene TRBV20-1 combines with J gene TRBJ1-2; TRBD1 might be the D (6 bases). The germline V gene encodes CDR1 DFQATT and CDR2 SNEGSKA (reference sequence). This CDR3 comprises 13 residues. Between the trimmed V and J ends, which lost 3 bases and 4 bases, there was a span of 12 bases. The CDR3 protein is CSARQTGGYGYTF. CDR3 DNA: TGCAGTGCTAGGCAGACAGGCGGCTATGGCTACACCTTC.

This clonotype was seen ten or more times. The rearrangement links TRBV28 to TRBJ2-7, with TRBD2 as a possible D gene (5 bases). With 6 bases removed from V and 5 bases from J, the gap between germline ends came to 8 bases. Germline V lookup: CDR1 MDHEN, CDR2 SYDVKM. The length of the CDR3 is 11 residues. The CDR3 region has the DNA TGTGCCAGCAGCTATAGCGACGAGCAGTACTTC. It translates to CASSYSDEQYF.

V gene TRBV18 combines with J gene TRBJ2-7; no definite D call. This CDR3 region has 13 residues. Germline assignment: CDR1 KGHSH and CDR2 LQKENI. The V gene lost 2 bases and the J gene lost 4 bases, with 9 bases spanning the gap. The DNA for the CDR3 is TGTGCCAGCTCACCAACAAGGTTTTACGAGCAGTACTTC. The encoded protein is CASSPTRFYEQYF.

The genes are TRBV7-2 and TRBJ2-5, with TRBD2 as a possible D gene (6 bases). This CDR3 is 14 amino acids long. V was pared by 3 bases and J by 3 bases, with 11 bases between. Per germline, CDR1 SGHTA and CDR2 FQGNSA. The CDR3 sequence: CASSFGGTKETQYF. CDR3 DNA: TGTGCCAGCAGCTTCGGGGGAACAAAAGAGACCCAGTACTTC.

This clonotype was counted a few times. V usage is TRBV24-1 and J usage is TRBJ1-5; D is uncertain. The CDR3 length is 10 residues. The germline V and J ends were trimmed by 12 bases and 6 bases, with 8 bases remaining between them. Per germline, CDR1 KGHDR and CDR2 SFDVKD. Here the CDR3 reads CAPPSQPQHF. Here the CDR3 DNA reads TGTGCCCCCCCGAGTCAGCCCCAGCATTTT.

This clonotype was counted ten times or more. The chain carries TRBV12-3 or TRBV12-4 and TRBJ1-1; tentative D call: TRBD1 (6 bases). The CDR3 contains 13 residues. V was pared by 5 bases and J by 8 bases, with 15 bases between. The CDR3, as DNA: TGTGCCAGCAGTAAAGAACAGGGACCGGAAGCTTTCTTT. This translates into CASSKEQGPEAFF.

This clonotype was seen ten or more times. The chain employs TRBV12-5 and TRBJ2-2; D gene uncertain. From germline, CDR1 is LGHNT and CDR2 FRNRAP. Between the trimmed V and J ends, which lost 1 base and 3 bases, there was a span of 9 bases. This CDR3 comprises 15 residues. CDR3 loop: CASGLGLYDTGELFF. The CDR3 DNA reads as TGTGCTAGTGGTTTGGGGCTATACGACACCGGGGAGCTGTTTTTT.

This chain links TRBV12-3 or TRBV12-4 with TRBJ2-7; 11 bases agree with TRBD2. The CDR3 has 15 amino acids. V was clipped by 8 bases and J by 6 bases; unmatched bases: 12. The CDR3 here is CASGTGTSGLREQYF. The CDR3 region has the DNA TGTGCCAGCGGGACCGGGACTAGCGGCCTCCGCGAGCAGTACTTC.

This clonotype was picked up many times. The rearrangement links TRBV5-1 to TRBJ1-1; D might be TRBD1 (5 bases). The V and J ends lost 5 bases and 4 bases respectively, with 18 bases between them. This CDR3 has 15 amino acids. Per the germline V gene, CDR1 is SGHRS and CDR2 is YFSETQ. CDR3 loop: CASSTGGRATTEAFF. In nucleotides, the CDR3 is TGCGCCAGCAGTACGGGGGGAAGGGCGACCACTGAAGCTTTCTTT.

This clonotype has at least ten counts. V is TRBV7-2 and J is TRBJ2-7; 9 nucleotides match TRBD2. With V trimmed by 3 bases and J by 6 bases, 9 bases remained unmatched. Germline CDR1 reads SGHTA; CDR2 reads FQGNSA. The CDR3 length is 15 residues. CDR3 sequence reads: CASSLLVLAGSEQYF. The CDR3 DNA is TGTGCCAGCAGCTTGTTGGTGCTAGCGGGGTCCGAGCAGTACTTC.